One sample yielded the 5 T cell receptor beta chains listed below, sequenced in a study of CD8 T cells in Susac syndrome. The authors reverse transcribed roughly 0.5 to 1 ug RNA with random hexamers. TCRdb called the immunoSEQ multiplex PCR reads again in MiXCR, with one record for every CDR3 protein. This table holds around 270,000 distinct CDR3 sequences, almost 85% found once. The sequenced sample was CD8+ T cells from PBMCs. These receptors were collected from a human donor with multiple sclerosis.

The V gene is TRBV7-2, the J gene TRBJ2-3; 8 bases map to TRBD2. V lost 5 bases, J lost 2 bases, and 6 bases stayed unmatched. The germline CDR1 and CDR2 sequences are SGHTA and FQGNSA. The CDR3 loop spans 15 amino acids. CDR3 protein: CASSSTSGNTDTQYF. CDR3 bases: TGTGCCAGCAGCAGTACTAGCGGCAACACAGATACGCAGTATTTT.

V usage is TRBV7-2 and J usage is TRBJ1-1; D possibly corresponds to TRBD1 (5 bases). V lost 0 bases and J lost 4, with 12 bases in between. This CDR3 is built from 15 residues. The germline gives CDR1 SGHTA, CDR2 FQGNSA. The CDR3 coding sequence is TGTGCCAGCAGCTTAGCGGCCGGGGGGGGCACTGAAGCTTTCTTT. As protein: CASSLAAGGGTEAFF.

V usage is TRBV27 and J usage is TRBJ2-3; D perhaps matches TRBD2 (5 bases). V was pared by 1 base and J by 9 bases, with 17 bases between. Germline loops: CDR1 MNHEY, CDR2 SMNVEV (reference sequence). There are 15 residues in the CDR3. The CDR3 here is CASSLYRSQPGTQYF. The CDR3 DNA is TGTGCCAGCAGTTTATATAGGTCTCAACCGGGGACGCAGTATTTT.

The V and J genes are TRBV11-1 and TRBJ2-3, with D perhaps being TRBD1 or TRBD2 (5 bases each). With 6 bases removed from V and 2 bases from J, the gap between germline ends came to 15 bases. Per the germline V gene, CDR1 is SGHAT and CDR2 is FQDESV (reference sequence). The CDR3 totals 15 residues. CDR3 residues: CASRRGVIFTDTQYF. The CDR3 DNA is TGTGCCAGCAGAAGGGGAGTGATTTTCACAGATACGCAGTATTTT.

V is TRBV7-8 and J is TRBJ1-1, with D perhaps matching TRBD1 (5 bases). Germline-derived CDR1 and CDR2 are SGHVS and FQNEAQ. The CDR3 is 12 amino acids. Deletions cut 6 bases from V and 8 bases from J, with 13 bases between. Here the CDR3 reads CASRPPGVEAFF. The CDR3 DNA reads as TGTGCCAGCAGACCTCCGGGGGTGGAAGCTTTCTTT.